This T cell receptor beta chain was sequenced in a study of blood T cell repertoires in COVID-19. Turning to the study itself: The study drew acute and convalescent COVID-19 samples from the United States, Italy and Spain. T cells, B-cell-depleted T cells, or PBMCs provided the cDNA or gDNA that served as material.

Looked up from germline, CDR1 is KGHSH and CDR2 is LQKENI. J gave up 2 bases and V 3 bases, and 5 bases lay outside the gene matches. This CDR3 region has 16 residues. Authors' data handling: Estimates of nucleated cell counts were drawn from the amplification of reference gene primers. Produced via immunoSEQ multiplex PCR; TCRdb's table is partial and in-frame only. V, J and clone size derive from that table, while D and trimming were established from the DNA sequence. In the table there are around 300,000 clones, roughly 90% of which are singletons. This clone has only one observation. The chain carries TRBV18 and TRBJ1-4; 8 bases are a match to TRBD1. The receptor comes from a woman aged 35 to 49 who had recovered from COVID-19. Sequenced: peripheral blood. CDR3 sequence reads: CASSPRTGSTNEKLFF. In DNA, the CDR3 is TGTGCCAGCTCACCGAGGACAGGGTCCACTAATGAAAAACTGTTTTTT.